This entry lists 10 T cell receptor beta chains sequenced from one sample in a study of tumor and adjacent non-tumor tissue in lung cancer. This sample's RNA came from whole unsorted tissue. More than 3 cm separated this lung sample from the edge of the tumor. The library came from three nested PCR rounds adapted from ARM-PCR protocols. TCRdb reanalysed the multiplex PCR reads using MiXCR and keeps one entry per CDR3 protein. The data contain about 60,000 distinct CDR3 sequences, around two thirds of them singletons. The sample taken for sequencing was distant non-tumor lung tissue. The origin of the receptors is a man between 65 and 85 years old with non-small cell lung cancer.

As regards this clonotype: A read error is likely, as this CDR3 ends without the conserved phenylalanine or tryptophan. J is TRBJ1-6 and V is TRBV11-2; TRBD1 is a possible D gene (6 bases). Germline CDR1 reads SGHAT; CDR2 reads FQNNGV. The CDR3 has 12 amino acids. The CDR3 DNA is TGTGCCAGCAGCACAGGGAGTTCAGCCCTCCACTCT. Translating gives CASSTGSSALHS.

The chain joins TRBV20-1 to TRBJ2-2, with D possibly being TRBD1 (6 bases). CDR3 length: 18 residues. The V gene lost 2 bases and the J gene lost 0 bases, with 19 bases spanning the gap. Per the germline V gene, CDR1 is DFQATT and CDR2 is SNEGSKA (reference sequence). The CDR3 loop is CSARPQGTVIANTGELFF. The CDR3 nucleotides are TGCAGTGCTAGACCACAGGGAACAGTGATCGCGAACACCGGGGAGCTGTTTTTT.

On this clonotype itself: Compared with germline, one end of the junction differs, possibly owing to a read error. This chain links TRBV11-2 with TRBJ2-7; D gene ambiguous. This CDR3 has 14 residues. Germline lookup yields CDR1 SGHAT and CDR2 FQNNGV. This CDR3 is CASSLGERNHEEYF. The CDR3, as DNA: TGTGCCAGCAGCTTAGGAGAGAGAAACCACGAGGAGTACTTC.

Concerning this clonotype: The CDR3 end shows no conserved phenylalanine or tryptophan, and so a read error is likely. This sequence joins TRBV28 and TRBJ2-1, with 9 positions matching TRBD1. This CDR3 is built from 15 residues. Per the germline V gene, CDR1 is MDHEN and CDR2 is SYDVKM. CDR3 in DNA: TGTGACAGCAGTCCCCTGGGACAGGGATACAATGAGCAGTTCTCC. It is translated as CDSSPLGQGYNEQFS.

A remark on this clonotype: A read error may account for a junction end that differs from germline. The chain combines TRBV20-1 with TRBJ2-3; 7 bases map to TRBD2. Per the germline V gene, CDR1 is DFQATT and CDR2 is SNEGSKA (reference sequence). The CDR3 contains 14 residues. In nucleotides, the CDR3 is TGCAGTGCTAGAGATCGCGGGAGTGGGTATACGCACTATTTT. Translating gives CSARDRGSGYTHYF.

Points on this clonotype: Here the CDR3 omits its conserved ending phenylalanine or tryptophan, so a read error is the likely source. The chain is built from TRBV6-1 and TRBJ1-2, with TRBD1 matching 8 bases. Germline CDR1 is MNHNS and CDR2 is SASEGT. The CDR3 spans 13 residues. The chain's CDR3 is CASRMTGAYGYTL. The CDR3 DNA follows: TGTGCAAGCAGGATGACAGGGGCATATGGCTACACCCTC.

With regard to this clonotype: Because the CDR3 is missing its conserved closing phenylalanine or tryptophan, this is likely a read error. V usage is TRBV7-9 and J usage is TRBJ2-2, with D perhaps TRBD1 (5 bases). In germline, CDR1 is SEHNR, CDR2 FQNEAQ (reference sequence). The V end was cut by 4 bases, the J end by 9 bases, with 21 bases between. The CDR3 length is 16 residues. CDR3 amino acids: CASSSPVAGPSRELFS. CDR3 nucleotides: TGTGCCAGCAGCTCCCCAGTCGCAGGGCCAAGCAGGGAGCTGTTTTCT.

Details on this clonotype: This may arise from a read error, as a much more abundant clone is one base away. The CDR3 protein is CASSQNRGYGSVRSYTF. CDR3 DNA sequence: TGTGCCAGCAGCCAAAATCGGGGGTATGGTTCCGTTCGTAGCTACACCTTC. This chain connects TRBV14 to TRBJ1-2, with a possible D match to TRBD1 (5 bases). CDR3 size: 17 residues. Germline values: CDR1 SGHDN, CDR2 FVKESK. V lost 2 bases and J lost 9, with 25 bases in between. Supplemented by reference TRBV14 and TRBJ1-2, the full variable domain reads EAGVTQFPSHSVIEKGQTVTLRCDPISGHDNLYWYRRVMGKEIKFLLHFVKESKQDESGMPNNRFLAERTGGTYSTLKVQPAELEDSGVYFCASSQNRGYGSVRSYTFGSGTRLTVV.

With respect to this clonotype: The CDR3 does not close with the conserved phenylalanine or tryptophan, likely indicating a read error. The DNA is omitted, as the CDR3 cannot be located on it reliably, and the CDR3 follows TCRdb's listing. The J gene is TRBJ2-7, the V gene TRBV11-2; the table's D gene call, TRBD1, was not cross checked with the DNA. Per the germline V gene, CDR1 is SGHAT and CDR2 is FQNNGV. The CDR3 is 15 residues long, ends included. This CDR3 reads CASSFFDKTTGEQHL.

This clonotype has just a few counts. The chain employs TRBV20-1 and TRBJ2-7; 7 bases are a match to TRBD1. Germline V CDR1 and CDR2: DFQATT, SNEGSKA (reference sequence). This CDR3 is built from 15 residues. J lost 0 bases, V lost 4 bases, and 9 bases had no gene match. CDR3 loop: CSANSRDRVSYEQYF. The CDR3 DNA is TGCAGTGCTAATTCCCGAGACAGGGTCTCCTACGAGCAGTACTTC.